This T cell receptor beta chain came from a study of blood T cell repertoires in COVID-19. Overall study context: The study drew acute and convalescent COVID-19 samples from the United States, Italy and Spain. T cells, B-cell-depleted T cells, or PBMCs provided the cDNA or gDNA that served as material.

A few counts support this clone. Per the authors' pipeline: Reference gene primer amplification in the assay estimated nucleated cell counts. The assay was immunoSEQ multiplex PCR, and TCRdb's table has in-frame clones only and misses some. That table gives V, J and clone size, and the DNA gave D and trimming. The top ten hold around 7.3% of the sample, which has around 250,000 clones, roughly 86% seen once. Sequencing was carried out using peripheral blood. The clonotype was recovered from a woman in her seventies with active or convalescent COVID-19.

The CDR3 region is CAISDGQGLGGYTF. DNA of the CDR3: TGTGCCATCAGTGATGGACAGGGGTTGGGCGGCTACACCTTC. The genes are TRBV10-3 and TRBJ1-2, with TRBD1 matching over 9 bases. The germline CDR1 and CDR2 sequences are ENHRY and SYGVKD. This CDR3 is built from 14 residues. After removal of 3 bases from V and 8 bases from J, the junction contained 7 bases not matched to a gene.